This T cell receptor (beta chain) stems from a study of response to subunit inactivated influenza vaccine. To note about this clonotype: As yet, its antigen is unknown.

TCRdb processed the RT-PCR reads anew with MiXCR; each CDR3 protein has one entry. The repertoire has 400,000 to 550,000 distinct CDR3 sequences, roughly 27% of them found once; the top ten carry 1.5% to 2%. Study findings and constraints: Every seasonal influenza vaccination brings in few new T cells, the authors suggested.

V gave up 1 base and J gave up 1 base; unmatched junction bases: 3. Germline V CDR1 and CDR2: SEHNR, FQNEAQ (reference sequence). This CDR3 comprises 15 residues. The sequencing here drew on CD4+ T cells sorted from PBMCs, taken 5 to 6 days after vaccination. The sequence came from a man between 45 and 60 years old who received an inactivated influenza vaccine. J is TRBJ1-1 and V is TRBV7-9; 7 nucleotides line up with TRBD1. The CDR3 here is CASSLDGTANTEAFF. The CDR3 DNA sequence: TGTGCCAGCAGCTTAGATGGGACAGCGAACACTGAAGCTTTCTTT. Drawing the rest from reference TRBV7-9 and TRBJ1-1, the complete variable domain is DTGVSQNPRHKITKRGQNVTFRCDPISEHNRLYWYRQTLGQGPEFLTYFQNEAQLEKSRLLSDRFSAERPKGSFSTLEIQRTEQGDSAMYLCASSLDGTANTEAFFGQGTRLTVV.